One and the same sample provided the 14 T cell receptor beta chains below, sequenced in a study of regulatory and conventional T cells in breast cancer. TCRdb re-called the PCR reads with MiXCR, one entry per CDR3 protein. The top ten hold roughly 1.5% of the sample, which has over 15,000 distinct CDR3 sequences, 32% seen once. Sequencing input: conventional T cells from blood. The receptors were sampled from a female donor in good health.

The table lists this clonotype with many counts. The CDR3 is CSARDARQGINSPLHF. In DNA, the CDR3 is TGCAGTGCAAGGGACGCCCGACAGGGTATCAATTCACCCCTCCACTTT. This sequence joins TRBV20-1 and TRBJ1-6; 7 bases fit TRBD1. The V segment lost 6 bases and the J segment 7 bases; nucleotides outside the gene matches: 15. Looked up from germline, CDR1 is DFQATT and CDR2 is SNEGSKA (reference sequence). The CDR3 length is 16 residues.

By share, this clonotype counts as medium-sized. V is TRBV20-1 and J is TRBJ1-5; maybe TRBD1 (5 bases). Germline lookup yields CDR1 DFQATT and CDR2 SNEGSKA (reference sequence). Trimming left V 1 base short and J 0 bases short, with 7 bases between. The CDR3 runs 14 residues. CDR3 coding DNA: TGCAGTGCTAGAGGGGGCAGTAGCAATCAGCCCCAGCATTTT. The encoded protein is CSARGGSSNQPQHF.

The J gene is TRBJ1-5, the V gene TRBV30; no clear D. The CDR3 is made up of 12 amino acids. V lost 3 bases to trimming and J lost 7 bases, with 10 bases between them. From germline, CDR1 is GTSNPN and CDR2 SVGIG (reference sequence). CDR3 loop: CAWSRPGQPQHF. CDR3 coding DNA: TGTGCCTGGAGCCGTCCCGGCCAGCCCCAGCATTTT.

The chain carries TRBV30 and TRBJ1-5, with D uncertain. V was cut by 1 base and J by 1 base, with 2 bases left in between. Looked up from germline, CDR1 is GTSNPN and CDR2 is SVGIG (reference sequence). The CDR3 has 12 amino acids. CDR3 amino acids: CAWSDSNQPQHF. CDR3 nucleotide sequence: TGTGCCTGGAGTGACAGCAATCAGCCCCAGCATTTT.

The chain joins TRBV7-3 to TRBJ2-1; TRBD2 is a possible D gene (5 bases). Germline CDR1 reads SGHTA; CDR2 reads FQGTGA. The CDR3 is 15 residues long. The V gene lost 5 bases and the J gene lost 0 bases, with 11 bases spanning the gap. This CDR3 reads CASSTTRTSYNEQFF. The CDR3 coding sequence is TGTGCCAGCAGCACTACTAGGACCTCCTACAATGAGCAGTTCTTC.

Note on this clonotype: A read error may account for a junction end that differs from germline. The genes are TRBV3-1 and TRBJ1-1; D call uncertain. The CDR3 length is 13 residues. Germline CDR1 is LGHDT and CDR2 is YNNKEL (reference sequence). Written as DNA, the CDR3 is TGTGCCAGCAGCCAAGTAATGAACACTAAAGCTTTCTTT. This gives the protein CASSQVMNTKAFF.

The chain uses TRBV20-1 and TRBJ2-5, with TRBD2 matching over 11 bases. The germline CDR1 and CDR2 sequences are DFQATT and SNEGSKA (reference sequence). The CDR3 length is 15 residues. Germline trimming cut 6 bases from V and 1 base from J; bases unmatched to any gene: 7. The CDR3 DNA is TGCAGTGCCCTTAGACTAGCGGGGCTCCAAGAGACCCAGTACTTC. Translated, it gives CSALRLAGLQETQYF.

The rearrangement uses TRBV3-1 and TRBJ2-1, with D tentatively TRBD1 (6 bases). The CDR3 length is 14 residues. Germline CDR1 is LGHDT and CDR2 is YNNKEL (reference sequence). V was cut by 1 base and J by 10 bases, with 14 bases left in between. The CDR3 DNA is TGTGCCAGCAGCCAAGCGAGTACAGGGCGGGAGCAGTTCTTC. This gives the protein CASSQASTGREQFF.

This clonotype was counted only a few times. This chain links TRBV6-5 with TRBJ1-6; the D is unclear. Germline V gives CDR1 MNHEY, CDR2 SVGAGI. V was cut by 5 bases and J by 7 bases, with 12 bases left in between. The CDR3 has 14 residues. DNA for the CDR3: TGTGCCAGCAGTCCCGGGGTTCCAAATTCACCCCTCCACTTT. Its translation: CASSPGVPNSPLHF.

In its sample, this clonotype is medium-sized. The V gene is TRBV6-5, the J gene TRBJ2-1; TRBD2 might be the D (6 bases). The V and J ends lost 5 bases and 0 bases respectively, with 8 bases between them. The CDR3 loop spans 14 amino acids. In germline, CDR1 is MNHEY, CDR2 SVGAGI. The CDR3 region has the DNA TGTGCCAGCAGTATGGGGGGCTCCTACAATGAGCAGTTCTTC. Its protein product is CASSMGGSYNEQFF.

The V and J genes are TRBV7-8 and TRBJ2-7; 7 bases match TRBD1. CDR1 is SGHVS, CDR2 FQNEAQ, per germline. The J segment lost 5 bases and the V segment lost 1 base, leaving 20 bases of the junction unmatched. CDR3 size: 19 residues. CDR3 protein: CASSLVRDSSYEAVDEQYF. In nucleotides, the CDR3 is TGTGCCAGCAGCTTAGTCCGGGACAGCTCCTACGAGGCCGTGGACGAGCAGTACTTC.

This clonotype was seen just once. This sequence joins TRBV7-9 and TRBJ2-1, with D unresolved. Germline assignment: CDR1 SEHNR and CDR2 FQNEAQ (reference sequence). The V gene lost 4 bases and the J gene lost 0 bases, with 16 bases spanning the gap. This CDR3 region has 17 residues. The CDR3 region is CASSSPFLVSSYNEQFF. CDR3 coding DNA: TGTGCCAGCAGCTCCCCTTTCCTGGTGAGCTCCTACAATGAGCAGTTCTTC.

There are a few counts of this clonotype. The chain uses TRBV7-9 and TRBJ1-1, with 7 bases fitting TRBD1. V shed 5 bases and J 4 bases; nucleotides not matched to a gene: 1. The germline CDR1 and CDR2 sequences are SEHNR and FQNEAQ (reference sequence). The CDR3 covers 12 residues. The CDR3: CASSRQGTEAFF. CDR3 nucleotide sequence: TGTGCCAGCAGCCGACAGGGCACTGAAGCTTTCTTT.

By proportion, this clonotype is medium-sized. The chain employs TRBV16 and TRBJ2-4, with D hard to call. Trimming removed 1 base from V and 5 bases from J, with 15 bases in between. CDR1 and CDR2 from the germline V gene are KGHSY and FQNENV. CDR3 size: 16 residues. The CDR3 reads CASSQFIRTDQNIQYF. CDR3 sequence (DNA): TGTGCCAGCAGCCAATTTATTCGCACTGATCAAAACATTCAGTACTTC. Looking up the rest from reference TRBV16 and TRBJ2-4 gives the full variable domain: GEEVAQTPKHLVRGEGQKAKLYCAPIKGHSYVFWYQQVLKNEFKFLISFQNENVFDETGMPKERFSAKCLPNSPCSLEIQATKLEDSAVYFCASSQFIRTDQNIQYFGAGTRLSVL.